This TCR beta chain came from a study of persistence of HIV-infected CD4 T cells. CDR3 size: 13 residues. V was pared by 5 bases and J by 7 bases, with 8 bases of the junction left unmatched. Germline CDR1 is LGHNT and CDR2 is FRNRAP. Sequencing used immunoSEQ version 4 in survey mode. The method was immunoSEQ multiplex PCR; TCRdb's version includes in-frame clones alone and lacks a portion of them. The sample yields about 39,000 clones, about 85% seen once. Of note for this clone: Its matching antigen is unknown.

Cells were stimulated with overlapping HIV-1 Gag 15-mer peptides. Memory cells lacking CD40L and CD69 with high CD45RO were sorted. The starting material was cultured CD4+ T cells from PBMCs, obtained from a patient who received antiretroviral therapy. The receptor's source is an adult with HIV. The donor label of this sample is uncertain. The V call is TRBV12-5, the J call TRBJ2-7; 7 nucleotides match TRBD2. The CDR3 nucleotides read TGTGCTAGTGGTCAGGGAGGGGTCGGTGAGCAGTACTTC. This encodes CASGQGGVGEQYF.